A single sample gave rise to the 11 T cell receptor beta chains below, sequenced in a study of shared clonotypes between healthy human individuals. TCRdb's copy holds only in-frame clones and misses some; the assay was immunoSEQ multiplex PCR. Here the sample spans 2.3 million or so clones, approximately 93% being singletons. The specimen was naive CD4+ T cells from PBMCs. Sample subset: CD45RA+ positively selected. These TCRs come from a man between 18 and 29 years old in good health. Some clones in this sample may be carry-over from other donors' samples.

This sequence joins TRBV28 and TRBJ1-1; D is perhaps TRBD1 (5 bases). Trimming pared 5 bases from V and 5 bases from J, leaving 18 bases between. In germline, CDR1 is MDHEN, CDR2 SYDVKM. There are 15 residues in the CDR3. Written as DNA, the CDR3 is TGTGCCAGCAGTCCGGGTGTTCCTGGGGGGACTGAAGCTTTCTTT. As protein: CASSPGVPGGTEAFF.

The chain has TRBV18 and TRBJ2-1; TRBD2 agrees at 7 bases. V was clipped by 2 bases and J by 9 bases; unmatched bases: 4. CDR1 and CDR2 from the germline V gene are KGHSH and LQKENI. The CDR3 extends over 13 amino acids. The CDR3 sequence: CASSPLTGGEQFF. For the CDR3, the DNA is TGTGCCAGCTCACCATTAACGGGAGGTGAGCAGTTCTTC.

The CDR3 is CASSPPGAGTLFYGYTF. The CDR3 nucleotides read TGTGCCAGCTCACCACCTGGGGCAGGGACCCTGTTCTATGGCTACACCTTC. V is TRBV18 and J is TRBJ1-2; tentatively, D is TRBD1 (5 bases). The CDR3 totals 17 residues. From germline, CDR1 is KGHSH and CDR2 LQKENI. The germline V and J ends were trimmed by 0 bases and 4 bases, with 18 bases remaining between them.

Points on this clone: Other DNA sequences in the same sample also yield this CDR3. The rearrangement uses TRBV5-1 and TRBJ2-3; D gene uncertain. CDR3 length equals 14 residues. Germline loops: CDR1 SGHRS, CDR2 YFSETQ. V was clipped by 0 bases and J by 1 base, with 6 bases between them. CDR3 sequence: CASSLVVGTDTQYF. The DNA of the CDR3 is TGCGCCAGCAGCTTGGTGGTGGGCACAGATACGCAGTATTTT. Variable domain in full (rest from reference TRBV5-1 and TRBJ2-3): KAGVTQTPRYLIKTRGQQVTLSCSPISGHRSVSWYQQTPGQGLQFLFEYFSETQRNKGNFPGRFSGRQFSNSRSEMNVSTLELGDSALYLCASSLVVGTDTQYFGPGTRLTVL.

Here the CDR3 reads CASSFWQGGMRETQYF. The CDR3 nucleotides read TGTGCCAGCAGTTTCTGGCAGGGTGGGATGAGAGAGACCCAGTACTTC. This chain uses TRBV27 with TRBJ2-5; tentatively, D is TRBD1 (5 bases). This CDR3 comprises 16 residues. V was shortened by 3 bases and J by 4 bases, with 18 bases between the two germline ends. Per germline, CDR1 MNHEY and CDR2 SMNVEV (reference sequence).

This sequence joins TRBV27 and TRBJ1-6, with TRBD1 as a possible D gene (6 bases). This CDR3 contains 16 residues. V lost 2 bases, J lost 0 bases, and 8 bases lay in between. Germline lookup yields CDR1 MNHEY and CDR2 SMNVEV (reference sequence). CDR3 region: CASSLDRSSYNSPLHF. For the CDR3, the DNA is TGTGCCAGCAGTTTAGACAGGAGCTCCTATAATTCACCCCTCCACTTT.

This clone has just a few counts. This sequence joins TRBV6-4 and TRBJ2-2, with a weak D call TRBD1 (6 bases). Trimming left V 0 bases short and J 2 bases short, with 7 bases between. The CDR3 extends over 15 amino acids. From germline, CDR1 is MRHNA and CDR2 SNTAGT. Here the CDR3 reads CASSDSGHNTGELFF. The CDR3 DNA is TGTGCCAGCAGTGACTCGGGACACAACACCGGGGAGCTGTTTTTT.

The chain joins TRBV6-1 to TRBJ2-4, with 16 bases fitting TRBD2. The CDR3 is made up of 19 amino acids. Germline V gene lookup returns CDR1 MNHNS and CDR2 SASEGT. V was pared by 4 bases and J by 0 bases, with 6 bases of the junction left unmatched. In DNA form, the CDR3 reads TGTGCCAGCAGTGGGGGACTAGCGGGAGGGGGACTAGCCAAAAACATTCAGTACTTC. Encoded protein: CASSGGLAGGGLAKNIQYF.

The gene calls are TRBV29-1 and TRBJ2-5; D perhaps matches TRBD2 (6 bases). The CDR3 totals 11 residues. V was cut by 8 bases and J by 5 bases, with 12 bases left in between. CDR1 is SQVTM, CDR2 ANQGSEA, per germline. CDR3 nucleotide sequence: TGCAGCCTCCTGAGCGGGGAGACCCAGTACTTC. It translates to CSLLSGETQYF.

This clone was detected once. Other DNA sequences in this specimen translate into the identical CDR3. The V and J genes are TRBV5-1 and TRBJ2-1, with 12 bases lining up with TRBD2. Trimming took 5 bases from V and 4 from J; bases not matched to a gene: 4. Germline assignment: CDR1 SGHRS and CDR2 YFSETQ. The CDR3 has 15 amino acids. This CDR3 reads CASSLLAGGYNEQFF. The DNA of the CDR3 is TGCGCCAGCAGTTTACTAGCGGGAGGTTACAATGAGCAGTTCTTC.

This sequence joins TRBV5-6 and TRBJ2-2, with D unresolved. From germline, CDR1 is SGHDT and CDR2 YYEEEE. Trimming left V 4 bases short and J 8 bases short, with 6 bases between. The CDR3 consists of 11 residues. This CDR3 is CASSVSGELFF. Here the CDR3 DNA reads TGTGCCAGCAGCGTGTCAGGGGAGCTGTTTTTT.